Listed below are T cell receptor beta chains from one sample, sequenced in a study of shared clonotypes between healthy human individuals. TCRdb's table, derived via immunoSEQ multiplex PCR, lists solely in-frame clones and lacks some. Among a few hundred thousand clones listed, approximately 79% were seen once. Material for sequencing was PBMCs. The receptors come from a woman in her thirties or forties in good health. Some clones in this sample may be carry-over from other donors' samples. Each CDR3 is given without its conserved first and last residue.

v_gene	j_gene	CDR3aa
TRBV2	TRBJ2-1	ASSAETYNEQF
TRBV4-1	TRBJ2-7	ASSQPRDRYYEQY
TRBV9	TRBJ2-3	ASSKLAGGPTDTQY
TRBV19	TRBJ2-7	ASSRLGLAPYEQY
TRBV11-2	TRBJ2-3	ASSLPRTDTQY
TRBV4-2	TRBJ2-1	ASSQPGTTNEQF
TRBV2	TRBJ1-5	ASSRDTCQPQH
TRBV21-1	TRBJ1-4	ASSKEEGTNEKLF
TRBV6-6	TRBJ2-6	ASTVGVVGANVLT
TRBV9	TRBJ2-3	ASSVDHTDTQY
TRBV2	TRBJ2-3	ASSDTGASTDTQY
TRBV28	TRBJ2-7	ASSSPGQGYYEQY
TRBV7-2	TRBJ2-7	ASSLGQTGIEQY
TRBV4-1	TRBJ2-3	ASSQGPTRTDTQY
TRBV29-1	TRBJ2-1	SVVFSGRINEQF
TRBV18	-	ASSPTTDYEQY
TRBV9	TRBJ1-2	ASSVRTGGIYGYT
TRBV28	TRBJ1-1	ASSRVFTEAF
TRBV28	TRBJ2-1	ASSFGQGVRNEQF
TRBV7-3	TRBJ2-5	ASSPGTATQQY
TRBV10-3	TRBJ1-1	AIAKTPTGEAF